This record concerns one TCR beta chain sequence. Its cognate antigen is unknown. Trimming took 6 bases from V and 11 from J, leaving 21 bases between them. The CDR3 has 14 amino acids. This sample was taken from a study of T cell repertoires in cytomegalovirus infection. Study-level findings and limits: Totalled public TCR beta family frequency picked out people who carried CMV plus the relevant HLA.

One entry per CDR3 protein, called by TCRdb with MiXCR from the reads. This table has a few hundred thousand distinct CDR3 sequences, over 7.5% appearing once. The sample comprised PBMCs. The TCR comes from a human donor in good health (CMV status not recorded). Some clones in this sample may be carry-over from other donors' samples. The chain recombines TRBV12-3 or TRBV12-4 with TRBJ2-3; TRBD1 or TRBD2 may be the D gene (6 bases each). CDR3 bases: TGTGCCAGCAGACCAACCGGGGGCCCCGAAGGGCAGTATTTT. Protein sequence: CASRPTGGPEGQYF.